The TCR beta chain described here comes from a study of blood T cell repertoires in COVID-19. At the level of the study: COVID-19 samples from acute and convalescent phases originated in the United States, Italy and Spain.

Original data processing: Amplification with reference gene primers provided the estimates of nucleated cell counts. The repertoire was sequenced with immunoSEQ multiplex PCR; TCRdb's copy has only in-frame clones and lacks some. The V and J calls and the clone size are those of that table, but D and trimming were determined from the DNA. This table has fewer than 45,000 clones, around 83% appearing once. CDR1 is SGHRS, CDR2 YFSETQ, per germline. There are 15 residues in the CDR3. Deletions cut 0 bases from V and 7 bases from J, with 13 bases between. This TCR derives from a human donor in a cohort sampled during active COVID-19. The chain carries TRBV5-1 and TRBJ1-4, with TRBD1 as a possible D gene (5 bases). The material sequenced was peripheral blood. The CDR3 spells CASSLEEGRAEKLFF. CDR3 DNA sequence: TGCGCCAGCAGCTTGGAGGAGGGGAGAGCTGAAAAACTGTTTTTT. Full variable domain (rest looked up from reference TRBV5-1 and TRBJ1-4): KAGVTQTPRYLIKTRGQQVTLSCSPISGHRSVSWYQQTPGQGLQFLFEYFSETQRNKGNFPGRFSGRQFSNSRSEMNVSTLELGDSALYLCASSLEEGRAEKLFFGSGTQLSVL.